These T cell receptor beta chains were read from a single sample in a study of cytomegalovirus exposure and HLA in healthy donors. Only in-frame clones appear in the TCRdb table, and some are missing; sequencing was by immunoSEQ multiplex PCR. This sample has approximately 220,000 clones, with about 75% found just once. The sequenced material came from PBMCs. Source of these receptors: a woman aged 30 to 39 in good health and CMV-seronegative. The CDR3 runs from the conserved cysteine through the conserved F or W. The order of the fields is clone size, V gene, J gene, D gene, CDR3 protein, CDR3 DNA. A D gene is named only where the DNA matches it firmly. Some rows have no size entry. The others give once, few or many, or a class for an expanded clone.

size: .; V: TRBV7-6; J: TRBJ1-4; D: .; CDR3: CASSSPEEKLFF; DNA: TGTGCCAGCAGCTCCCCTGAGGAAAAACTGTTTTTT
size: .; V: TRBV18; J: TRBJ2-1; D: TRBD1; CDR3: CASSPRDSTYNEQFF; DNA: TGTGCCAGCTCACCTCGGGACAGTACCTACAATGAGCAGTTCTTC
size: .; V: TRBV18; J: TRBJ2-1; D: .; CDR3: CASSPLAVDTYNEQFF; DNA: TGTGCCAGCTCACCACTGGCGGTTGATACCTACAATGAGCAGTTCTTC
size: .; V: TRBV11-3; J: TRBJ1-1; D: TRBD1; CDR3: CASSSRDSPNTEAFF; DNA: TGTGCCAGCAGCTCCCGGGACAGTCCGAACACTGAAGCTTTCTTT
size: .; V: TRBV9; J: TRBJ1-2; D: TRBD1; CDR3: CASSVRQGANYGYTF; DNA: TGTGCCAGCAGCGTGAGACAGGGGGCTAACTATGGCTACACCTTC
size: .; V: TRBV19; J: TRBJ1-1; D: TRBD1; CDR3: CASSATGQGASEAFF; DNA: TGTGCCAGTAGTGCCACTGGACAGGGGGCGAGTGAAGCTTTCTTT
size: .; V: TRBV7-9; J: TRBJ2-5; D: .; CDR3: CSSTSGQVQGAQYF; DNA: TGTTCCAGCACCTCAGGGCAGGTACAAGGGGCCCAGTACTTC
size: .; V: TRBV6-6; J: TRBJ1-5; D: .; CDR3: CASSPRWPQHF; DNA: TGTGCCAGCAGTCCCCGGTGGCCCCAGCATTTT
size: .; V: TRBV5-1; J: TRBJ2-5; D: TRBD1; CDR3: CASSLDRGRETQYF; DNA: TGCGCCAGCAGCCTGGACAGGGGGCGAGAGACCCAGTACTTC
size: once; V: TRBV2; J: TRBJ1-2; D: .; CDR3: CASSVPRQETVRNYGYTF; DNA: TGTGCCAGCAGTGTACCTAGGCAGGAGACAGTGCGTAACTATGGCTACACCTTC
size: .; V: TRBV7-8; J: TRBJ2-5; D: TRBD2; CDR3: CASSLASGRNGETQYF; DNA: TGTGCCAGCAGCTTAGCTAGCGGGAGGAATGGGGAGACCCAGTACTTC
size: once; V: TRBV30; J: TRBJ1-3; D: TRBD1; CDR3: CAWTRKQGPGNTIYF; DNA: TGTGCCTGGACCCGAAAACAGGGGCCTGGAAACACCATATATTTT
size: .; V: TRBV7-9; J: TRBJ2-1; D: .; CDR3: CASSYDIGIYNEQFF; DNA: TGTGCCAGCAGCTACGACATCGGGATTTACAATGAGCAGTTCTTC
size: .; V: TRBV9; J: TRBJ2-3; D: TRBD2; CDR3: CASSPGLAGGTGTDTQYF; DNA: TGTGCCAGCAGCCCGGGACTAGCGGGAGGGACGGGCACAGATACGCAGTATTTT
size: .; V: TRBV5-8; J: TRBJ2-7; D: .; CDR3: CASSLESGAYEQYF; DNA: TGTGCCAGCAGCTTGGAGTCCGGGGCCTACGAGCAGTACTTC
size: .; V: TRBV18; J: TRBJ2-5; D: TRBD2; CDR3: CASSPGLAGGPRQETQYF; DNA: TGTGCCAGCTCACCTGGACTAGCGGGAGGGCCGAGGCAAGAGACCCAGTACTTC
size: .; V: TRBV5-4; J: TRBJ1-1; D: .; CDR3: CASSLGQGSEAFF; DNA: TGTGCCAGCAGCTTAGGGCAGGGGTCTGAAGCTTTCTTT
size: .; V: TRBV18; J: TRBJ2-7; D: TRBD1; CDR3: CASSLGTGESYEQYF; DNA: TGTGCCAGCTCACTGGGGACAGGAGAATCCTACGAGCAGTACTTC
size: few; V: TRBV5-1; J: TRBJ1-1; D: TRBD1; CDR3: CASSPTGGLNTEAFF; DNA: TGCGCCAGCAGCCCTACAGGGGGGTTAAACACTGAAGCTTTCTTT
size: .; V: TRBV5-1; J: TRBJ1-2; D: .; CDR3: CASSLGAVTNYGYTF; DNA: TGCGCCAGCAGCTTGGGGGCCGTAACCAACTATGGCTACACCTTC
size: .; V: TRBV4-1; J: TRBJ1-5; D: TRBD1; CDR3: CASSQTGTGGNQPQHF; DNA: TGCGCCAGCAGCCAAACCGGGACAGGGGGCAATCAGCCCCAGCATTTT
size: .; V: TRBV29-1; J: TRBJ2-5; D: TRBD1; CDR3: CSVSRGRETQYF; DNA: TGCAGCGTTAGTAGGGGGCGGGAGACCCAGTACTTC
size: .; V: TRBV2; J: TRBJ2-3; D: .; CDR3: CASNRGTDTQYF; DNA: TGTGCCAGCAATCGGGGTACAGATACGCAGTATTTT
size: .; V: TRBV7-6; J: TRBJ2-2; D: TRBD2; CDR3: CVSRPTSGRSGTGELFF; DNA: TGTGTCAGCAGACCGACTAGCGGGAGATCGGGCACCGGGGAGCTGTTTTTT
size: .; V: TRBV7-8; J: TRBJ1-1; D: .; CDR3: CASSLALALNTEAFF; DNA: TGTGCCAGCAGCTTAGCGTTGGCTCTGAACACTGAAGCTTTCTTT
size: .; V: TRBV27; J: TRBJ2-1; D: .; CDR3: CASSSSGLAYNEQFF; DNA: TGTGCCAGCAGTTCCTCGGGACTCGCCTACAATGAGCAGTTCTTC
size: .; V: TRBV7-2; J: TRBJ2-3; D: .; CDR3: CASSSVRGATQYF; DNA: TGTGCCAGCAGCTCCGTCCGTGGGGCTACGCAGTATTTT